The 15 T cell receptor beta chains presented below share a single source sample, sequenced in a study of beta chain features in type 1 diabetes (dated by TCRdb to between 2018 and 2020). Library preparation used the immunoSEQ multiplex PCR assay. The High Capacity cDNA Reverse Transcription Kit was used to reverse transcribe all of the isolated RNA, meaning that expressed TCRB transcripts were what got sequenced. TCRdb took this table from immuneACCESS and kept in-frame rearrangements with V and J called. Such tables lack part of the clones; where checked against another copy, unresolved V genes explain under half of the gap, and the rest is unexplained. Across this sample there are a few hundred thousand clones, with about 10% seen only once. The ten biggest clones cover approximately 0.03% of the sample. Sequencing was done on a sample of naive CD4+ T cells from blood. The intended sense of this specimen's cell subset or site label: true naive CD4+ T cells. The receptors come from a woman aged 18-30 years in good health.

The table lists this clone with a few counts. CDR3 loop: CAWSVLWGYAFF. The CDR3 DNA follows: TGTGCCTGGAGTGTACTATGGGGCTACGCTTTCTTT. The chain recombines TRBV30 with TRBJ1-1; TRBD1 is a possible D gene (5 bases). V was shortened by 0 bases and J by 11 bases, with 13 bases between the two germline ends. The length of the CDR3 is 12 residues. Germline lookup yields CDR1 GTSNPN and CDR2 SVGIG (reference sequence). The whole variable domain, remainder taken from reference TRBV30 and TRBJ1-1, is SQTIHQWPATLVQPVGSPLSLECTVEGTSNPNLYWYRQAAGRGLQLLFYSVGIGQISSEVPQNLSASRPQDRQFILSSKKLLLSDSGFYLCAWSVLWGYAFFGQGTRLTVV.

This chain connects TRBV30 to TRBJ1-1, with D unclear. This CDR3 is built from 14 residues. The germline CDR1 and CDR2 sequences are GTSNPN and SVGIG (reference sequence). Trimming cost V 1 base and J 0 bases, with 9 bases left between them. The CDR3 coding sequence is TGTGCCTGGAGTGGAGGGCTGATGAACACTGAAGCTTTCTTT. Encoded protein: CAWSGGLMNTEAFF.

This clone was counted a few times. The CDR3 sequence: CASSTRTVYGYTF. In nucleotides, the CDR3 is TGTGCCAGCAGTACTCGGACAGTCTATGGCTACACCTTC. The chain has TRBV6-5 and TRBJ1-2; TRBD1 might be the D (6 bases). Trimming left V 5 bases short and J 4 bases short, with 11 bases between. CDR1 MNHEY and CDR2 SVGAGI come from the germline V gene. CDR3 length: 13 amino acids.

The chain recombines TRBV5-4 with TRBJ2-3, with 8 positions matching TRBD2. Germline V gene sequence: CDR1 SGHNT, CDR2 YYREEE (reference sequence). V shed 0 bases, J shed 3 bases, and the junction held 9 bases outside the gene matches. There are 17 residues in the CDR3. The CDR3 sequence is CASSLGASGYTTDTQYF. The DNA of the CDR3 is TGTGCCAGCAGCTTGGGGGCTAGCGGGTACACGACAGATACGCAGTATTTT.

The CDR3, as DNA: TGCGCCAGCAGCCCGGGACTAGCGGGGAGAGGGCAGTACTTC. It codes for CASSPGLAGRGQYF. This chain connects TRBV5-1 to TRBJ2-7; 13 nucleotides line up with TRBD2. The CDR3 has 14 residues. The V gene's germline CDR1 is SGHRS and CDR2 YFSETQ. Germline trimming cut 4 bases from V and 9 bases from J; bases unmatched to any gene: 7.

A few counts support this clone. The rearrangement links TRBV14 to TRBJ1-4; 8 bases are a match to TRBD1. This CDR3 spans 15 amino acids. Germline CDR1 reads SGHDN; CDR2 reads FVKESK. Unmatched junction bases numbered 5, after V lost 2 bases and J lost 6 bases. CDR3 coding DNA: TGTGCCAGCAGCCAACTCAGGGGGCAAGATGAAAAACTGTTTTTT. It yields the protein CASSQLRGQDEKLFF. The variable domain in full, with the rest retrieved from reference TRBV14 and TRBJ1-4, is EAGVTQFPSHSVIEKGQTVTLRCDPISGHDNLYWYRRVMGKEIKFLLHFVKESKQDESGMPNNRFLAERTGGTYSTLKVQPAELEDSGVYFCASSQLRGQDEKLFFGSGTQLSVL.

This sequence joins TRBV19 and TRBJ2-7; D gene ambiguous. Germline-derived CDR1 and CDR2 are LNHDA and SQIVND (reference sequence). The CDR3 loop spans 13 amino acids. Trimming pared 2 bases from V and 2 bases from J, leaving 7 bases between. The CDR3 sequence is CASSIRRAYEQYF. The CDR3 DNA reads TGTGCCAGTAGTATACGCCGGGCCTACGAGCAGTACTTC. The variable domain in full, completed from reference TRBV19 and TRBJ2-7, reads DGGITQSPKYLFRKEGQNVTLSCEQNLNHDAMYWYRQDPGQGLRLIYYSQIVNDFQKGDIAEGYSVSREKKESFPLTVTSAQKNPTAFYLCASSIRRAYEQYFGPGTRLTVT.

In its sample, this clone was seen a few times. This chain uses TRBV5-1 with TRBJ1-2, with D tentatively TRBD1 (5 bases). Germline loops: CDR1 SGHRS, CDR2 YFSETQ. Trimming left V 0 bases short and J 4 bases short, with 7 bases between. CDR3 size: 13 residues. The CDR3 sequence: CASSLGGPYGYTF. As DNA, the CDR3 is TGCGCCAGCAGCTTGGGGGGCCCCTATGGCTACACCTTC.

This clone was seen only a few times. Other DNA sequences in this specimen translate into the identical CDR3. J is TRBJ2-5 and V is TRBV30; perhaps TRBD2 as D (7 bases). The CDR3 is made up of 14 amino acids. Per germline, CDR1 GTSNPN and CDR2 SVGIG (reference sequence). V gave up 0 bases and J gave up 3 bases, with 11 bases separating them. The CDR3 is CAWSVGGAEETQYF. As DNA, the CDR3 is TGTGCCTGGAGTGTTGGGGGGGCGGAAGAGACCCAGTACTTC.

The V and J genes are TRBV6-1 and TRBJ2-1, with 13 bases fitting TRBD2. Trimming removed 3 bases from V and 6 bases from J; junction bases left unmatched: 5. The CDR3 loop spans 16 amino acids. Per the germline V gene, CDR1 is MNHNS and CDR2 is SASEGT. For the CDR3, the DNA is TGTGCCAGCAGTGACCCGGGACTAGCGGGACTCAATGAGCAGTTCTTC. Amino acid sequence: CASSDPGLAGLNEQFF.

A few counts support this clone. The rearrangement links TRBV5-1 to TRBJ2-1, with TRBD1 identical over 8 bases. J gave up 1 base and V 0 bases, and 0 bases lay outside the gene matches. This CDR3 spans 15 amino acids. Germline CDR1 is SGHRS and CDR2 is YFSETQ. The CDR3 DNA reads TGCGCCAGCAGCTTGGGGACAGGGTCCTACAATGAGCAGTTCTTC. Protein: CASSLGTGSYNEQFF.

CDR3 sequence: CASSARLAGGYNEQFF. The DNA of the CDR3 is TGTGCCAGCAGCGCAAGACTAGCGGGGGGCTACAATGAGCAGTTCTTC. The chain carries TRBV5-6 and TRBJ2-1; 13 bases line up with TRBD2. Per germline, CDR1 SGHDT and CDR2 YYEEEE. The length of the CDR3 is 16 residues. V was clipped by 4 bases and J by 3 bases; unmatched bases: 4.

Of note for this clone: Additional DNA sequences in this sample encode the identical CDR3. V and J are TRBV5-1 and TRBJ2-5; 9 bases line up with TRBD1. The CDR3 consists of 14 residues. Unmatched junction bases numbered 0, after V lost 0 bases and J lost 3 bases. Germline V gene lookup returns CDR1 SGHRS and CDR2 YFSETQ. The CDR3 DNA reads as TGCGCCAGCAGCTTGGGGACAGGGGAAGAGACCCAGTACTTC. Translating it yields CASSLGTGEETQYF.

This clone was seen a handful of times. The CDR3 DNA is TGTGCCAGCTCACCGACGAGGACACCTTCCGAGCAGTACTTC. This codes for CASSPTRTPSEQYF. This chain joins TRBV18 and TRBJ2-7; tentatively, D is TRBD1 (5 bases). CDR3 length: 14 amino acids. Trimming left V 3 bases short and J 6 bases short, with 15 bases between. Germline CDR1 KGHSH, CDR2 LQKENI.

This sequence joins TRBV21-1 and TRBJ1-6. TRBV21-1 is labeled a pseudogene. The CDR3 spans 16 residues. As DNA, the CDR3 is TGTGCCAGCAGCGGACTATATTGCCCCTATAATTCACCCCTCCACTTT. It yields the protein CASSGLYCPYNSPLHF.